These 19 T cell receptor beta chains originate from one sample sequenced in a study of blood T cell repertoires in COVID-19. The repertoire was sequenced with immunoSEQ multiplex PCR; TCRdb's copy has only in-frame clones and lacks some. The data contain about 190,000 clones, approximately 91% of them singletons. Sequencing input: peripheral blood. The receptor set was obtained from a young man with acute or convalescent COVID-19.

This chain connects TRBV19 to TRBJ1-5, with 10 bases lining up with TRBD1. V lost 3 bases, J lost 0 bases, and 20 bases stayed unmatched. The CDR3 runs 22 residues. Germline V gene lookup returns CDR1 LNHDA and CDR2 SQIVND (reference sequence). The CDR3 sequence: CASSISTGGRSPAVLSNQPQHF. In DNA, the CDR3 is TGTGCCAGTAGTATCTCGACAGGGGGCCGGTCCCCGGCGGTCCTTAGCAATCAGCCCCAGCATTTT. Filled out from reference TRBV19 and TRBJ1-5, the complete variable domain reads DGGITQSPKYLFRKEGQNVTLSCEQNLNHDAMYWYRQDPGQGLRLIYYSQIVNDFQKGDIAEGYSVSREKKESFPLTVTSAQKNPTAFYLCASSISTGGRSPAVLSNQPQHFGDGTRLSIL.

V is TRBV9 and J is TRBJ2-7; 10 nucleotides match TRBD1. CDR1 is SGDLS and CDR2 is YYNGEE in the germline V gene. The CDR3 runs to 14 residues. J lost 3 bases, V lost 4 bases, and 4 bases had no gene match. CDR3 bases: TGTGCCAGCAGCTCCCGGGACAGGGGCTACGAGCAGTACTTC. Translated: CASSSRDRGYEQYF.

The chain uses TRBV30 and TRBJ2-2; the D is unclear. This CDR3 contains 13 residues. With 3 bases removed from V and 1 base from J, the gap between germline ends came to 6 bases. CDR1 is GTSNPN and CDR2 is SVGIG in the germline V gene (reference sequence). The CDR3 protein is CAWSRGNTGELFF. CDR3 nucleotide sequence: TGTGCCTGGAGCCGAGGGAACACCGGGGAGCTGTTTTTT.

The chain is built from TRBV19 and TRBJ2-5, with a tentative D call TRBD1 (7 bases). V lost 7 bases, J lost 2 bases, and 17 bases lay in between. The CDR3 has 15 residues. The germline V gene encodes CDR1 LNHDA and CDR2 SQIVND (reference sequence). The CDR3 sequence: CASNHQTGRQETQYF. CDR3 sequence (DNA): TGTGCCAGTAATCATCAGACAGGGAGGCAAGAGACCCAGTACTTC.

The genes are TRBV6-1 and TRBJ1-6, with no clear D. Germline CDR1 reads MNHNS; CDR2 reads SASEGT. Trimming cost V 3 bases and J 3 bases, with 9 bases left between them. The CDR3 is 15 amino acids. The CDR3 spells CASSDRLLYNSPLHF. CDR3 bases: TGTGCCAGCAGTGACAGACTCCTCTATAATTCACCCCTCCACTTT.

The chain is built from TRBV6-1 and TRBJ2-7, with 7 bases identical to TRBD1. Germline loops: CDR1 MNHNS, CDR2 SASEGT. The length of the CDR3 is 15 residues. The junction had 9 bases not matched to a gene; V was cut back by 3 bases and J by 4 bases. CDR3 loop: CASSENRGPYYEQYF. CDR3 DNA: TGTGCCAGCAGTGAGAACAGGGGACCTTATTACGAGCAGTACTTC.

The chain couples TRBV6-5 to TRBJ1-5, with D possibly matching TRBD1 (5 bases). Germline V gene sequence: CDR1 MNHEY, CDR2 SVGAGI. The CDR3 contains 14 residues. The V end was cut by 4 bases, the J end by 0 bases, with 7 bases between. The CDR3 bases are TGTGCCAGCAGTTGGGACTTTAGCAATCAGCCCCAGCATTTT. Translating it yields CASSWDFSNQPQHF.

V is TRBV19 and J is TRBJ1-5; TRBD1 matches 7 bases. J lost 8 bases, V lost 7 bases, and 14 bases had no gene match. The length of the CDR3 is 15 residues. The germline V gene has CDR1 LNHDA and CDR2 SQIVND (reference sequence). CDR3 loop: CASTLPGGRGKPQHF. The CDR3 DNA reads TGTGCCAGTACCCTTCCCGGTGGCAGGGGGAAGCCCCAGCATTTT.

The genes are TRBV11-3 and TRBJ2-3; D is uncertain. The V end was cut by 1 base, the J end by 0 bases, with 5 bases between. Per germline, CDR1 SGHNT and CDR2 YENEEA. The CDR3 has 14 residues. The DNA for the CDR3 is TGTGCCAGCAGCTTAGTAGCCAGCACAGATACGCAGTATTTT. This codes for CASSLVASTDTQYF.

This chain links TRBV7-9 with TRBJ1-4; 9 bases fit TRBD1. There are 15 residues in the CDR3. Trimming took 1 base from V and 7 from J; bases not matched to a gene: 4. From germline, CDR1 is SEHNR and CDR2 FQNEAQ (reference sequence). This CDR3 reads CASSLEGTGPEKLFF. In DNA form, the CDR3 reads TGTGCCAGCAGCTTAGAGGGGACAGGGCCTGAAAAACTGTTTTTT.

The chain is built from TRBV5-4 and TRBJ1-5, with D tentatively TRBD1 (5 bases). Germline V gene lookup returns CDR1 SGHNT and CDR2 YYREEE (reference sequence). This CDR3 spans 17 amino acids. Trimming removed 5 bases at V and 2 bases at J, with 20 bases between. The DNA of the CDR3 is TGTGCCAGCAGGGGGGGTTGGGACGGGATGGGCAATCAGCCCCAGCATTTT. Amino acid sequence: CASRGGWDGMGNQPQHF.

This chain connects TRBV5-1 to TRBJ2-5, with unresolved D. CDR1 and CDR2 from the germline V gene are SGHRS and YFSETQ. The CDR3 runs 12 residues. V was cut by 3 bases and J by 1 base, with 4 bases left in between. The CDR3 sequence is CASSSSQETQYF. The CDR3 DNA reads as TGCGCCAGCAGCTCCTCCCAAGAGACCCAGTACTTC.

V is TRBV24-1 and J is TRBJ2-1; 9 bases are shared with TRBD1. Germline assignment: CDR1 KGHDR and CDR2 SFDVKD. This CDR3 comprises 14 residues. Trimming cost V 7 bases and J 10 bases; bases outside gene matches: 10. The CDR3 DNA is TGTGCCACCAGCCTAACGGGACAGGGTGGGGAGCAGTTCTTC. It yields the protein CATSLTGQGGEQFF.

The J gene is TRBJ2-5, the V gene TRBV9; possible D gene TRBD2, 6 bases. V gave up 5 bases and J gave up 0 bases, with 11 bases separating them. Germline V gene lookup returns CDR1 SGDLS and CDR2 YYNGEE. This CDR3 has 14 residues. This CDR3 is CASSLGGNQETQYF. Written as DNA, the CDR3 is TGTGCCAGCAGTCTCGGAGGGAACCAAGAGACCCAGTACTTC.

CDR3 sequence (DNA): TGTGCCAGCTCCGGGGTGGGCGCGGGAGGAGGGAACATTCAGTACTTC. Protein: CASSGVGAGGGNIQYF. This chain connects TRBV18 to TRBJ2-4; TRBD2 aligns across 8 bases. Germline trimming cut 6 bases from V and 7 bases from J; bases unmatched to any gene: 14. The CDR3 has 16 residues. Per germline, CDR1 KGHSH and CDR2 LQKENI.

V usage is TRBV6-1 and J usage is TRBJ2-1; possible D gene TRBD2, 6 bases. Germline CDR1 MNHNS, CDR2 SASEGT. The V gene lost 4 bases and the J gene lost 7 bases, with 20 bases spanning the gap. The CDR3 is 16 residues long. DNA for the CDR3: TGTGCCAGCAGTGTTAGAGGGTGGGGGGTTAAGAATGAGCAGTTCTTC. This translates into CASSVRGWGVKNEQFF.

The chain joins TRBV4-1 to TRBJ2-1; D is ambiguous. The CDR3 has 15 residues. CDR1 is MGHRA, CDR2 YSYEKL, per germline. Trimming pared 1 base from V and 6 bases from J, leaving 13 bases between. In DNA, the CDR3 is TGCGCCAGCAGCCAAGCTCCCCCACTCCGCAATGAGCAGTTCTTC. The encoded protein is CASSQAPPLRNEQFF.

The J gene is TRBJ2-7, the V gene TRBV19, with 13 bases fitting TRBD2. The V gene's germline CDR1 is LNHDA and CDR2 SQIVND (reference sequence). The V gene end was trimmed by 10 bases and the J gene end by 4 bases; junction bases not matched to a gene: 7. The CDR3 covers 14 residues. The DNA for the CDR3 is TGTGCCACCCGACTAGCGGGAGGAATGTACGAGCAGTACTTC. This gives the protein CATRLAGGMYEQYF. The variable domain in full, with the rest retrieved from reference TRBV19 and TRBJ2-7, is DGGITQSPKYLFRKEGQNVTLSCEQNLNHDAMYWYRQDPGQGLRLIYYSQIVNDFQKGDIAEGYSVSREKKESFPLTVTSAQKNPTAFYLCATRLAGGMYEQYFGPGTRLTVT.

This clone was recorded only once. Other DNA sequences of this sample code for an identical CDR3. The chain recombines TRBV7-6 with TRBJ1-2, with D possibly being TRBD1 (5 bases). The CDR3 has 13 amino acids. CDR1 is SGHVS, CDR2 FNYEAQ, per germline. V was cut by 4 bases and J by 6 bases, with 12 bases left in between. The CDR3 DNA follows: TGTGCCAGCAGCTCCCAGGGTGTCGATGGCTACACCTTC. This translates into CASSSQGVDGYTF. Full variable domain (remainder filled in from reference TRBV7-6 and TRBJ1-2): GAGVSQSPRYKVTKRGQDVALRCDPISGHVSLYWYRQALGQGPEFLTYFNYEAQQDKSGLPNDRFSAERPEGSISTLTIQRTEQRDSAMYRCASSSQGVDGYTFGSGTRLTVV.